The 9 T cell receptor beta chains presented below share a single source sample, sequenced in a study of T cell responses to AZD1222 COVID-19 vaccine. Produced via immunoSEQ multiplex PCR; TCRdb's table is partial and in-frame only. The table has about 180,000 clones, 80% to 90% seen once. This material consisted of peripheral blood, taken 28 days after the second AZD1222 dose. The receptors originated from an adult who received the AZD1222 COVID-19 vaccine.

The J gene is TRBJ2-5, the V gene TRBV5-1; D gene ambiguous. Germline V gene lookup returns CDR1 SGHRS and CDR2 YFSETQ. V was cut by 3 bases and J by 0 bases, with 6 bases left in between. This CDR3 comprises 13 residues. The DNA of the CDR3 is TGCGCCAGCAGCTCCGCGTACCAAGAGACCCAGTACTTC. It specifies CASSSAYQETQYF.

The V gene is TRBV29-1, the J gene TRBJ2-7, with no clear D. Deletions cut 1 base from V and 5 bases from J, with 6 bases between. This CDR3 spans 11 amino acids. Looked up from germline, CDR1 is SQVTM and CDR2 is ANQGSEA. CDR3 coding DNA: TGCAGCGTTGAAGTAGGGAACGAGCAGTACTTC. It specifies CSVEVGNEQYF.

The V and J genes are TRBV7-3 and TRBJ2-1, with 11 bases lining up with TRBD2. V lost 5 bases, J lost 6 bases, and 3 bases stayed unmatched. CDR3 length: 14 amino acids. Looked up from germline, CDR1 is SGHTA and CDR2 is FQGTGA. Written as DNA, the CDR3 is TGTGCCAGCAGCCCTAGCGGGGGGCTCAATGAGCAGTTCTTC. Amino acids: CASSPSGGLNEQFF.

The chain uses TRBV19 and TRBJ2-1; 8 bases are a match to TRBD1. J gave up 0 bases and V 3 bases, and 10 bases lay outside the gene matches. Germline values: CDR1 LNHDA, CDR2 SQIVND (reference sequence). This CDR3 is 18 amino acids long. The CDR3 DNA reads TGTGCCAGTAGTATTTCCAGGGGGCGAAGGAGCTCCTACAATGAGCAGTTCTTC. This gives the protein CASSISRGRRSSYNEQFF.

This chain links TRBV5-4 with TRBJ1-4; 10 bases are a match to TRBD1. The CDR3 length is 14 residues. CDR1 SGHNT and CDR2 YYREEE come from the germline V gene (reference sequence). The ends lost 4 bases at V and 8 bases at J; junction bases unmatched: 5. CDR3 nucleotide sequence: TGTGCCAGCAGCGCTGGACAGGGGGGCGAAAAACTGTTTTTT. Translating it yields CASSAGQGGEKLFF.

The gene calls are TRBV7-2 and TRBJ2-5, with 7 bases that match TRBD1. The V gene end was trimmed by 4 bases and the J gene end by 5 bases; junction bases not matched to a gene: 7. This CDR3 region has 14 residues. Germline values: CDR1 SGHTA, CDR2 FQGNSA. The CDR3 DNA reads TGTGCCAGCAGCTCCGGGACAGAGTGGGAGACCCAGTACTTC. Its translation is CASSSGTEWETQYF.

This clone was recorded a few times. This chain connects TRBV29-1 to TRBJ1-1; possibly TRBD1 for D (6 bases). Trimming stripped 4 bases from V and 9 bases from J, with 15 bases between. Germline loops: CDR1 SQVTM, CDR2 ANQGSEA. The CDR3 length is 12 residues. CDR3 in DNA: TGCAGCGTTGTCTCGGACAGCCCTAAAGCTTTCTTT. Its translation is CSVVSDSPKAFF.

The V gene is TRBV5-4, the J gene TRBJ2-7, with 8 positions matching TRBD1. J gave up 2 bases and V 4 bases, and 5 bases lay outside the gene matches. Germline lookup yields CDR1 SGHNT and CDR2 YYREEE (reference sequence). The CDR3 length is 14 residues. The CDR3 sequence: CASSTDRAPYEQYF. The CDR3 coding sequence is TGTGCCAGCAGCACGGACAGGGCCCCCTACGAGCAGTACTTC.

CDR3 amino acids: CASSRDRGQGANHYNEQFF. For the CDR3, the DNA is TGTGCCAGCAGCCGCGATAGAGGGCAGGGGGCGAACCACTACAATGAGCAGTTCTTC. The rearrangement links TRBV7-8 to TRBJ2-1; 8 nucleotides line up with TRBD1. The junction had 18 bases not matched to a gene; V was cut back by 5 bases and J by 3 bases. The CDR3 totals 19 residues. Germline V lookup: CDR1 SGHVS, CDR2 FQNEAQ.